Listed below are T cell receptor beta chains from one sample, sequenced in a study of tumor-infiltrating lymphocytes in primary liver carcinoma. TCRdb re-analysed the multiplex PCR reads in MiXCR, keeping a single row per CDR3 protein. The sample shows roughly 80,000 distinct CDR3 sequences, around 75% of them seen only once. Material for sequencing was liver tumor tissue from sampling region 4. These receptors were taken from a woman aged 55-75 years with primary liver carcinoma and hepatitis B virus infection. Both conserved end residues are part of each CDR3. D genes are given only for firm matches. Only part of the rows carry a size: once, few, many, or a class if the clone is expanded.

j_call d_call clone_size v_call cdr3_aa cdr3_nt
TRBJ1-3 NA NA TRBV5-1 CASSLARGTGNTIYF TGCGCCAGCAGTTTGGCCAGAGGGACTGGAAACACCATATATTTT
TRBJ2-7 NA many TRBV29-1 CSGGGGSYEQYF TGCAGCGGGGGTGGGGGGAGCTACGAGCAGTACTTC
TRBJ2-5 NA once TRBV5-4 CASSPGGGNGETQCF TGTGCCAGCAGCCCGGGGGGCGGGAATGGTGAGACGCAGTGCTTC
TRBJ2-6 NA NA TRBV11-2 CASSLGGAGTDVLTF TGTGCCAGCAGCTTAGGGGGCGCAGGGACCGACGTCCTGACATTC
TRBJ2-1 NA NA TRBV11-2 CANCTTSGRSNEQFF TGTGCCAACTGCACGACTAGTGGGAGAAGTAATGAGCAGTTCTTC
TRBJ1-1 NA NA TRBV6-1 CAGARENTEAFF TGTGCCGGTGCCAGGGAGAACACTGAAGCTTTCTTT
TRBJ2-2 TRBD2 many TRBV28 CASSLRGLAGGTGELFF TGTGCCAGCAGTTTACGAGGACTAGCGGGAGGTACCGGGGAGCTGTTTTTT
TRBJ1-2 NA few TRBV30 CAWSVTPVDGHTF TGTGCCTGGAGTGTGACCCCGGTCGATGGCCACACCTTC
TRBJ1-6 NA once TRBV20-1 CSAAGESYNSPLHF TGCAGTGCTGCAGGGGAGTCCTATAATTCACCCCTCCACTTT
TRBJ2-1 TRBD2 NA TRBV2 CASAPRREVEQFF TGTGCCAGCGCCCCCCGGCGGGAGGTTGAGCAGTTCTTC
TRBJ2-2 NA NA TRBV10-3 CVVRHSTGELFF TGTGTCGTCCGACATAGTACAGGGGAGCTGTTTTTT
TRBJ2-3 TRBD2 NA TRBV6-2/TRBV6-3 CANSYTLAGGPEYF TGTGCCAACAGTTACACCCTAGCGGGAGGCCCAGAGTATTTT
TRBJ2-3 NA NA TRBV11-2 CASSLSVGRRSTDTQYF TGTGCCAGCAGCTTATCAGTGGGGAGAAGGAGCACAGATACGCAATATTTT
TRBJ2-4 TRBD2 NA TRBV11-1 CAISFPGTSGTKNIQYF TGTGCCATCAGCTTTCCCGGGACTAGTGGGACCAAAAACATTCAGTACTTC
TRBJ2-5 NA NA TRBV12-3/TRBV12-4 CTNSLGLTGPETQYF TGTACCAACAGTTTGGGCCTAACGGGACCAGAGACCCAGTACTTC
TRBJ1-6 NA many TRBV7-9 CASSSEGDLYNSPLHF TGTGCCAGCAGCTCGGAAGGGGACTTATATAATTCACCCCTCCACTTT
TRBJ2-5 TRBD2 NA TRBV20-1 CNARDQTSGSTVETQYF TGCAATGCTAGAGACCAGACTAGCGGGAGCACTGTAGAGACCCAGTACTTC
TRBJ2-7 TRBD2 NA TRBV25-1 CASGHSLGTSEIYEQYF TGTGCCAGCGGCCACTCCCTGGGGACTAGCGAAATCTACGAGCAGTACTTC
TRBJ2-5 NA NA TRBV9 CASNSGTHQETQYF TGTGCCAGCAACTCAGGGACCCACCAAGAGACCCAGTACTTC
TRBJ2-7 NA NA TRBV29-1 CSVEGTGGEQYF TGCAGTGTTGAAGGGACTGGGGGCGAGCAGTACTTC
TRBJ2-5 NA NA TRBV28 CASSLPGSRETQYF TGTGCCAGCAGTCTCCCAGGGAGCCGGGAGACCCAGTACTTC
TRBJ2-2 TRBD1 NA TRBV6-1 CASGTEVDAGELFF TGTGCCAGTGGGACAGAGGTAGACGCCGGGGAGCTGTTTTTT
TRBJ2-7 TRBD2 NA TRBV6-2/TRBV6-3 CASSRLASAYEQYF TGTGCCAGCAGCAGACTAGCGAGTGCCTACGAACAGTACTTC
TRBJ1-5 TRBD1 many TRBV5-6 CASSPGGDRGPQHF TGTGCCAGCAGCCCGGGAGGGGACAGGGGGCCCCAGCATTTT
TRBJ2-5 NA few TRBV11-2 CASGQIYQETQYF TGTGCCAGCGGCCAAATATACCAAGAGACCCAGTACTTC
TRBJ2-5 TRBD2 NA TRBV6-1 CASSLLAGGQETQHF TGTGCCAGCAGTTTACTAGCGGGAGGGCAAGAGACGCAGCACTTC
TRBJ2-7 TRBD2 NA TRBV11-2 CASSMTSSLLEQYF TGTGCCAGCAGCATGACTAGCTCCCTCCTCGAGCAGTACTTC
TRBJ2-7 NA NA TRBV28 CTSSLAVTYERYF TGTACCAGCAGTTTAGCGGTGACCTACGAGCGGTACTTC
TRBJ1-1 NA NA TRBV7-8 CASNPRWHPRPKAFF TGTGCCAGCAACCCCCGTTGGCACCCCCGCCCCAAAGCTTTCTTT
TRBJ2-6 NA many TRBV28 CASSSRVRSGANVLTF TGTGCCAGCAGTTCCCGGGTCCGCTCTGGGGCCAACGTCCTGACTTTC
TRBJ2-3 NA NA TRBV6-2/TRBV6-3 CASSYRGLQASFTDTQYF TGTGCCAGCAGTTACCGGGGCTTACAAGCGTCCTTTACAGATACGCAGTATTTT
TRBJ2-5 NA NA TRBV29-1 CSVGSMQQETQYF TGCAGCGTTGGTAGCATGCAGCAAGAGACCCAGTACTTC
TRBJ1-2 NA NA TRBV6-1 CASSDAVSYGYTF TGTGCCAGCAGTGATGCAGTCTCCTATGGCTACACCTTC
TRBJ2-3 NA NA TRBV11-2 CVSSRGRAGPDTQYF TGTGTCAGCAGCCGTGGACGAGCGGGCCCAGATACGCAGTATTTT
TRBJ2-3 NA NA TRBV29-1 CSIHRGGSSDTHYF TGCAGCATACACAGGGGGGGGAGCTCAGATACGCACTATTTT
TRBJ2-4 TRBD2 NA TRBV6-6 CASKKGLAGVKNIQYF TGTGCCAGTAAAAAAGGACTAGCGGGAGTCAAAAACATTCAGTACTTC
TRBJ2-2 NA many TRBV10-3 CAISESGPRAGELFF TGTGCCATCAGTGAGTCGGGCCCCCGGGCCGGGGAGCTGTTTTTT
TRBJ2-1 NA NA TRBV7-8 CASSLETSGRFEQFF TGTGCCAGCAGCTTAGAGACTAGTGGGAGGTTTGAGCAGTTCTTC
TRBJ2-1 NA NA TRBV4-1 CVSSQDVGLESDEQFF TGCGTCAGCAGCCAAGATGTAGGGCTGGAGTCCGATGAGCAGTTCTTC
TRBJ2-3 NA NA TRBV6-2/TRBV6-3 CASQVGEATDTQYF TGTGCCAGCCAAGTGGGAGAGGCCACGGATACGCAGTATTTT
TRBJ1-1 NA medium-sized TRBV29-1 CSARGDLNTEAFF TGCAGCGCCAGAGGGGATTTGAACACTGAAGCTTTCTTT
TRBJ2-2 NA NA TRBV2 CASTPTVNTGELFF TGTGCCAGCACCCCCACAGTGAACACCGGGGAGCTGTTTTTT
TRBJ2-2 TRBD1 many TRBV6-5 CASSYPRQGANTGELFF TGTGCCAGCAGTTACCCGCGACAGGGGGCGAACACCGGGGAGCTGTTTTTT
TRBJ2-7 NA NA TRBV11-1 CASSWGAMRTYEQYF TGTGCCAGTAGCTGGGGCGCGATGAGGACCTACGAGCAGTACTTC
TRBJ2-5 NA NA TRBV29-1 CSVGNVQQETQYF TGCAGCGTTGGTAATGTCCAGCAAGAGACCCAGTACTTC
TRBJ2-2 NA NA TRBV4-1 CASSRLWHDNTGELSF TGCGCCAGCAGTCGCCTATGGCACGATAACACCGGGGAGCTGTCTTTT
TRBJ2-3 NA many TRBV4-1 CASSQSRGSDTQYF TGCGCCAGCAGCCAATCTAGGGGCTCGGATACGCAGTATTTT
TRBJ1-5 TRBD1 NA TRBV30 CAWSVQGSQPKHF TGTGCTTGGAGTGTACAGGGGTCTCAGCCCAAGCATTTT
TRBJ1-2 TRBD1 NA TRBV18 CASSPQGQGAGYTF TGTGCCAGCTCACCCCAGGGACAGGGGGCCGGCTACACCTTC
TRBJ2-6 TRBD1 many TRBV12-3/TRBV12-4 CASSLATGTGANVLTF TGTGCCAGCAGTTTAGCGACAGGGACTGGGGCCAACGTCCTGACTTTC
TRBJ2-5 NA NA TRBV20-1 CSALRVEEETQYF TGCAGTGCCCTCAGGGTGGAGGAAGAGACCCAGTACTTC
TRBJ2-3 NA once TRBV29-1 CNALTREADTQYF TGTAACGCATTAACAAGGGAGGCAGATACGCAGTATTTT
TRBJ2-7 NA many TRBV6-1 CASSESGDEQYF TGTGCCAGCAGTGAGAGCGGCGACGAGCAGTACTTC
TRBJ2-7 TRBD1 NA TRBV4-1 CASCQSPGQGSYERYF TGCGCCAGCTGCCAAAGCCCGGGACAGGGGAGCTACGAGCGGTACTTC
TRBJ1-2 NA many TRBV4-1 CASSQDIGELGYGYTF TGCGCCAGCAGCCAAGATATTGGCGAGTTGGGGTATGGCTACACCTTC